These 30 T cell receptor beta chains were all obtained from the same sample, sequenced in a study of cytomegalovirus exposure and HLA in healthy donors. PCR amplification relied on 60 Vbeta primers (plus 13 Jbeta primers). Method: immunoSEQ multiplex PCR; TCRdb's copy keeps in-frame clones and lacks some. The sample lists 130,000 or so clones, 75% to 85% occurring once. Material: PBMCs. Source of these receptors: a male donor in good health and CMV-seronegative.

The chain couples TRBV9 to TRBJ2-7; 8 nucleotides line up with TRBD2. V lost 1 base to trimming and J lost 1 base; unmatched junction nucleotides: 4. Germline loops: CDR1 SGDLS, CDR2 YYNGEE. The CDR3 contains 15 residues. CDR3 protein: CASSVSGGASYEQYF. In nucleotides, the CDR3 is TGTGCCAGCAGCGTATCCGGGGGGGCTTCCTACGAGCAGTACTTC.

This chain uses TRBV18 with TRBJ1-5; D is unclear. The CDR3 has 13 amino acids. Germline-derived CDR1 and CDR2 are KGHSH and LQKENI. Between the trimmed V and J ends, which lost 6 bases and 4 bases, there was a span of 10 bases. The CDR3 bases are TGTGCCAGCTCCCCCGGGGTAAATCAGCCCCAGCATTTT. Protein: CASSPGVNQPQHF.

V and J are TRBV18 and TRBJ1-1, with 9 bases fitting TRBD1. With V trimmed by 5 bases and J by 3 bases, 7 bases remained unmatched. This CDR3 spans 15 amino acids. Per the germline V gene, CDR1 is KGHSH and CDR2 is LQKENI. CDR3 residues: CASSSTGGRYTEAFF. The CDR3 coding sequence is TGTGCCAGCTCATCCACAGGGGGCAGGTACACTGAAGCTTTCTTT.

Worth noting for this clone: This specimen includes other DNA sequences encoding the same CDR3. The chain employs TRBV7-9 and TRBJ1-6; the match to TRBD1 covers 7 bases. V gave up 4 bases and J gave up 5 bases; unmatched junction bases: 2. Germline CDR1 reads SEHNR; CDR2 reads FQNEAQ (reference sequence). The CDR3 is 14 amino acids. The CDR3 DNA follows: TGTGCCAGCAGCTATACAGGGGATAATTCACCCCTCCACTTT. Translating gives CASSYTGDNSPLHF.

The chain couples TRBV7-9 to TRBJ2-5; 9 nucleotides align to TRBD2. The CDR3 length is 15 residues. The V gene end was trimmed by 7 bases and the J gene end by 1 base; junction bases not matched to a gene: 7. Germline V CDR1 and CDR2: SEHNR, FQNEAQ (reference sequence). CDR3 protein: CASTYGGGGQETQYF. The CDR3 bases are TGTGCCAGCACCTACGGCGGGGGGGGCCAAGAGACCCAGTACTTC.

V and J are TRBV10-3 and TRBJ2-7, with D possibly being TRBD2 (6 bases). In germline, CDR1 is ENHRY, CDR2 SYGVKD. This CDR3 spans 12 amino acids. The V end was cut by 4 bases, the J end by 3 bases, with 7 bases between. CDR3 DNA sequence: TGTGCCATCAGTGGGGGGGACTACGAGCAGTACTTC. Encoded protein: CAISGGDYEQYF.

V gene TRBV11-2 combines with J gene TRBJ1-6; 7 bases line up with TRBD1. This CDR3 contains 14 residues. Trimming removed 5 bases from V and 5 bases from J; junction bases left unmatched: 3. Germline CDR1 SGHAT, CDR2 FQNNGV. The CDR3 spells CASSHGTDNSPLHF. The CDR3 nucleotides read TGTGCCAGCAGCCACGGGACAGATAATTCACCCCTCCACTTT.

This clone was seen a handful of times. The chain recombines TRBV5-1 with TRBJ1-4; D gene unclear. The germline V and J ends were trimmed by 4 bases and 0 bases, with 10 bases remaining between them. The CDR3 is 15 residues long. Germline V CDR1 and CDR2: SGHRS, YFSETQ. The CDR3 nucleotides read TGCGCCAGCAGCCAGATCAGCGCAACTAATGAAAAACTGTTTTTT. Translating gives CASSQISATNEKLFF.

The table lists this clone with a few counts. The genes are TRBV5-6 and TRBJ2-2, with D tentatively TRBD2 (6 bases). From germline, CDR1 is SGHDT and CDR2 YYEEEE. This CDR3 has 13 amino acids. Between the trimmed V and J ends, which lost 5 bases and 7 bases, there was a span of 12 bases. The CDR3 DNA reads as TGTGCCAGCAGACCTCCCGGGGGCGGGGAGCTGTTTTTT. Residues: CASRPPGGGELFF.

V gene TRBV11-3 combines with J gene TRBJ2-6; D unresolved. This CDR3 has 15 amino acids. Trimming cost V 1 base and J 2 bases, with 6 bases left between them. Germline CDR1 is SGHNT and CDR2 is YENEEA. Here the CDR3 reads CASSLAPAGANVLTF. In nucleotides, the CDR3 is TGTGCCAGCAGCTTAGCCCCGGCTGGGGCCAACGTCCTGACTTTC.

V and J are TRBV5-4 and TRBJ2-2; weak D call: TRBD2 (5 bases). Germline CDR1 SGHNT, CDR2 YYREEE (reference sequence). CDR3 size: 17 residues. V was shortened by 0 bases and J by 0 bases, with 12 bases between the two germline ends. The CDR3: CASSLGGDAPNTGELFF. DNA of the CDR3: TGTGCCAGCAGCTTGGGGGGAGACGCCCCGAACACCGGGGAGCTGTTTTTT.

This chain links TRBV18 with TRBJ2-2; 7 positions match TRBD2. Trimming took 3 bases from V and 5 from J; bases not matched to a gene: 3. CDR3 size: 14 residues. Germline-derived CDR1 and CDR2 are KGHSH and LQKENI. The CDR3 DNA sequence: TGTGCCAGCTCACCCCCGGGAGGAACCGGGGAGCTGTTTTTT. This gives the protein CASSPPGGTGELFF.

The V call is TRBV7-2, the J call TRBJ2-3; 8 nucleotides line up with TRBD2. V lost 4 bases to trimming and J lost 3 bases; unmatched junction nucleotides: 6. Per germline, CDR1 SGHTA and CDR2 FQGNSA. CDR3 length: 15 amino acids. For the CDR3, the DNA is TGTGCCAGCAGCTCCGGGACTAGTCGTACAGATACGCAGTATTTT. It is translated as CASSSGTSRTDTQYF.

The chain has TRBV7-8 and TRBJ1-2, with D perhaps matching TRBD1 (6 bases). CDR3 size: 13 residues. Between the trimmed V and J ends, which lost 3 bases and 6 bases, there was a span of 11 bases. Looked up from germline, CDR1 is SGHVS and CDR2 is FQNEAQ. The CDR3 DNA follows: TGTGCCAGCAGCTTTTCCGGGACAAATGGCTACACCTTC. It codes for CASSFSGTNGYTF. The whole variable domain, filled in from reference TRBV7-8 and TRBJ1-2, reads GAGVSQSPRYKVAKRGQDVALRCDPISGHVSLFWYQQALGQGPEFLTYFQNEAQLDKSGLPSDRFFAERPEGSVSTLKIQRTQQEDSAVYLCASSFSGTNGYTFGSGTRLTVV.

The chain links TRBV30 to TRBJ2-7; the D is unclear. Germline V gives CDR1 GTSNPN, CDR2 SVGIG (reference sequence). This CDR3 has 11 residues. Trimming removed 3 bases at V and 1 base at J, with 4 bases between. In nucleotides, the CDR3 is TGTGCCTGGAGCAAATCCTACGAGCAGTACTTC. This translates into CAWSKSYEQYF.

Concerning this clone: The same CDR3 is also encoded by other DNA sequences in this sample. The J gene is TRBJ1-1, the V gene TRBV30; D gene ambiguous. The CDR3 spans 13 residues. V was trimmed by 5 bases and J by 0 bases, leaving 10 bases between them. Germline V gene lookup returns CDR1 GTSNPN and CDR2 SVGIG (reference sequence). The CDR3 here is CAWRFSMNTEAFF. The CDR3 bases are TGTGCCTGGCGGTTTTCAATGAACACTGAAGCTTTCTTT.

The J gene is TRBJ1-5, the V gene TRBV30; 7 nucleotides align to TRBD1. Germline assignment: CDR1 GTSNPN and CDR2 SVGIG (reference sequence). This CDR3 is 13 amino acids long. The trim removed 2 bases at V and 7 bases at J, leaving 5 bases unmatched. CDR3 sequence (DNA): TGTGCCTGGAGTACACAGGGGAACCAGCCCCAGCATTTT. Translation gives CAWSTQGNQPQHF.

The chain employs TRBV5-4 and TRBJ1-1; a weak D match, TRBD1 (5 bases). Per the germline V gene, CDR1 is SGHNT and CDR2 is YYREEE (reference sequence). This CDR3 comprises 14 residues. Deletions cut 2 bases from V and 1 base from J, with 9 bases between. Here the CDR3 reads CASSFGGRNTEAFF. The CDR3 nucleotides are TGTGCCAGCAGCTTTGGGGGGAGGAACACTGAAGCTTTCTTT.

This clone was picked up one time. This chain uses TRBV7-2 with TRBJ2-7, with 7 bases lining up with TRBD1. Trimming took 3 bases from V and 3 from J; bases not matched to a gene: 5. The CDR3 covers 14 residues. Germline values: CDR1 SGHTA, CDR2 FQGNSA. In nucleotides, the CDR3 is TGTGCCAGCAGCTTCCGGACAGGAGACTACGAGCAGTACTTC. Translated: CASSFRTGDYEQYF.

This chain joins TRBV5-1 and TRBJ2-3, with 13 bases aligning to TRBD2. V shed 6 bases, J shed 5 bases, and the junction held 9 bases outside the gene matches. Per the germline V gene, CDR1 is SGHRS and CDR2 is YFSETQ. The CDR3 spans 16 residues. This CDR3 reads CASTGGTSGAEDTQYF. The CDR3, as DNA: TGCGCCAGCACCGGCGGGACTAGCGGGGCGGAAGATACGCAGTATTTT.

This clone was recorded once. J is TRBJ1-2 and V is TRBV27, with D possibly being TRBD1 (6 bases). Per germline, CDR1 MNHEY and CDR2 SMNVEV (reference sequence). With 3 bases removed from V and 3 bases from J, the gap between germline ends came to 23 bases. The CDR3 loop spans 18 amino acids. CDR3 residues: CASSFLATGSRQDYGYTF. DNA of the CDR3: TGTGCCAGCAGTTTTTTAGCGACAGGCTCTCGGCAGGACTATGGCTACACCTTC.

The V and J genes are TRBV18 and TRBJ2-5; 9 bases align to TRBD1. The V and J ends lost 4 bases and 5 bases, in that order; junction bases with no gene match: 8. Germline CDR1 KGHSH, CDR2 LQKENI. The CDR3 covers 15 residues. Here the CDR3 reads CASSQGQGRGETQYF. CDR3 DNA sequence: TGTGCCAGCTCACAAGGACAGGGGCGCGGGGAGACCCAGTACTTC. Using reference TRBV18 and TRBJ2-5 for the parts outside the CDR3, the full variable domain is NAGVMQNPRHLVRRRGQEARLRCSPMKGHSHVYWYRQLPEEGLKFMVYLQKENIIDESGMPKERFSAEFPKEGPSILRIQQVVRGDSAAYFCASSQGQGRGETQYFGPGTRLLVL.

This clone occurred once. The J gene is TRBJ1-3, the V gene TRBV19, with 7 bases identical to TRBD1. V lost 6 bases, J lost 4 bases, and 12 bases stayed unmatched. CDR1 and CDR2 (germline): LNHDA, SQIVND (reference sequence). This CDR3 spans 16 amino acids. CDR3: CASRPQEAGGGNTIYF. CDR3 in DNA: TGTGCCAGTAGACCACAAGAGGCAGGGGGAGGAAACACCATATATTTT.

The V and J genes are TRBV5-4 and TRBJ2-3; 7 bases are a match to TRBD1. In germline, CDR1 is SGHNT, CDR2 YYREEE (reference sequence). The trim removed 1 base at V and 6 bases at J, leaving 8 bases unmatched. The CDR3 has 15 amino acids. In DNA, the CDR3 is TGTGCCAGCAGCTTGACCCCTGACAGGGTTGATACGCAGTATTTT. It is translated as CASSLTPDRVDTQYF.

The chain couples TRBV4-1 to TRBJ1-2; weak D call: TRBD1 (6 bases). V lost 3 bases to trimming and J lost 5 bases, with 19 bases between them. The CDR3 has 16 amino acids. Germline CDR1 reads MGHRA; CDR2 reads YSYEKL. The CDR3 bases are TGCGCCAGCAGCCACCCATCGGGACAAAGACCGTATGGCTACACCTTC. Residues: CASSHPSGQRPYGYTF.

This clone has just one count. The chain joins TRBV9 to TRBJ2-1, with 7 bases matching TRBD1. Germline lookup yields CDR1 SGDLS and CDR2 YYNGEE. The length of the CDR3 is 14 residues. Germline trimming cut 2 bases from V and 6 bases from J; bases unmatched to any gene: 5. CDR3 sequence: CASSVRGQPNEQFF. DNA for the CDR3: TGTGCCAGCAGCGTTAGGGGGCAACCCAATGAGCAGTTCTTC.

The chain is built from TRBV5-4 and TRBJ2-3, with D tentatively TRBD2 (5 bases). Germline V gene data show CDR1 as SGHNT and CDR2 as YYREEE (reference sequence). The CDR3 totals 14 residues. Trimming cost V 4 bases and J 6 bases, with 15 bases left between them. This chain's CDR3 is CASSARGAEDTQYF. CDR3 sequence (DNA): TGTGCCAGCAGCGCCCGGGGAGCCGAGGATACGCAGTATTTT. Using reference TRBV5-4 and TRBJ2-3 for the parts outside the CDR3, the full variable domain is ETGVTQSPTHLIKTRGQQVTLRCSSQSGHNTVSWYQQALGQGPQFIFQYYREEENGRGNFPPRFSGLQFPNYSSELNVNALELDDSALYLCASSARGAEDTQYFGPGTRLTVL.

The chain couples TRBV19 to TRBJ2-2, with D perhaps matching TRBD2 (6 bases). This CDR3 is built from 15 residues. V was pared by 10 bases and J by 3 bases, with 18 bases between. Germline V gene data show CDR1 as LNHDA and CDR2 as SQIVND (reference sequence). CDR3 DNA sequence: TGTGCCAATACCCCATGGGGGGTGGACACCGGGGAGCTGTTTTTT. It translates to CANTPWGVDTGELFF.

V is TRBV5-1 and J is TRBJ1-2, with TRBD1 matching over 11 bases. Germline CDR1 and CDR2: SGHRS and YFSETQ. This CDR3 spans 13 amino acids. J was trimmed by 3 bases and V by 9 bases; bases with no gene match: 4. CDR3 sequence: CAIRTGGDYGYTF. CDR3 nucleotides: TGCGCCATCCGGACAGGGGGCGACTATGGCTACACCTTC. The variable domain in full, completed from reference TRBV5-1 and TRBJ1-2, reads KAGVTQTPRYLIKTRGQQVTLSCSPISGHRSVSWYQQTPGQGLQFLFEYFSETQRNKGNFPGRFSGRQFSNSRSEMNVSTLELGDSALYLCAIRTGGDYGYTFGSGTRLTVV.

The chain employs TRBV10-3 and TRBJ2-6, with D perhaps matching TRBD1 (6 bases). The CDR3 contains 16 residues. V was clipped by 4 bases and J by 4 bases, with 14 bases between them. Germline V gives CDR1 ENHRY, CDR2 SYGVKD. CDR3: CAISGSRGSGANVLTF. In DNA form, the CDR3 reads TGTGCCATCAGTGGGAGCAGGGGCTCGGGGGCCAACGTCCTGACTTTC.